What follows is one T cell receptor beta chain and its context. Antigen specificity is unknown. Time point here: week 11, during vaccination. A 20-mer mutant IDH1 peptide at 300 ug was injected subcutaneously with topical imiquimod. The donors had new WHO grade 3 or 4 astrocytomas; these were IDH1-mutant and ATRX-lost. This sample is drawn from a study of a mutant IDH1 vaccine in newly diagnosed glioma. Study at large: Those enrolled had earlier been treated with radiotherapy, temozolomide, or both, mostly both.

Repertoires were generated with immunoSEQ multiplex PCR, while TCRdb's copy carries only in-frame clones and drops some. The sample contains 20,000 to 30,000 clones, about 78% of which appear only once. The germline V gene encodes CDR1 GTSNPN and CDR2 SVGIG (reference sequence). V dropped 5 bases and J dropped 8 bases, with 13 bases sitting between them. The CDR3 extends over 12 amino acids. The material was PBMCs, obtained from a glioma patient whose treatment included an IDH1 peptide vaccine. The source of this sequence is a woman between 18 and 29 years old with glioma. The chain employs TRBV30 and TRBJ2-1; D is possibly TRBD1 (5 bases). In DNA form, the CDR3 reads TGTGCCTGGGGAGACAGTCGGCATGAGCAGTTCTTC. This translates into CAWGDSRHEQFF.